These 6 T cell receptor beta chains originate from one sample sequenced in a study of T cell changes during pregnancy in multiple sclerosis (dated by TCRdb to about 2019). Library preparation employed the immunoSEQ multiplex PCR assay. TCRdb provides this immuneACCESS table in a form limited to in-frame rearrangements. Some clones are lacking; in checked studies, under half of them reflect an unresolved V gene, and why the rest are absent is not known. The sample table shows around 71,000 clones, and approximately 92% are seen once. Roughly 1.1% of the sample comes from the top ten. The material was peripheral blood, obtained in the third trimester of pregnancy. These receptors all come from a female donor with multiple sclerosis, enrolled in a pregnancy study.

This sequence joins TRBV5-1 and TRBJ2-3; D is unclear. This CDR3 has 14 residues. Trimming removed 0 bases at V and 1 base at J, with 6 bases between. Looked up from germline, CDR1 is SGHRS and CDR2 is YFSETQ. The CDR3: CASSLAEGTDTQYF. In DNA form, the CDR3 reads TGCGCCAGCAGCTTGGCCGAGGGCACAGATACGCAGTATTTT.

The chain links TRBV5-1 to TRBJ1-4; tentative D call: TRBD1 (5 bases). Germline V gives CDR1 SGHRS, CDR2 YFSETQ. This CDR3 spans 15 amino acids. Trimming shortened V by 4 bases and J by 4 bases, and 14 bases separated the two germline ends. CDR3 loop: CASSLGGSLNEKLFF. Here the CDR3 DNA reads TGCGCCAGCAGCCTCGGGGGGAGCCTTAATGAAAAACTGTTTTTT.

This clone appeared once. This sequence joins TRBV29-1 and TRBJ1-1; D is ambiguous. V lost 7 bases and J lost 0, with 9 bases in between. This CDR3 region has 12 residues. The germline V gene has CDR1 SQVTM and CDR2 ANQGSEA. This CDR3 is CSGTIMNTEAFF. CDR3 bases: TGCAGCGGTACTATTATGAACACTGAAGCTTTCTTT.

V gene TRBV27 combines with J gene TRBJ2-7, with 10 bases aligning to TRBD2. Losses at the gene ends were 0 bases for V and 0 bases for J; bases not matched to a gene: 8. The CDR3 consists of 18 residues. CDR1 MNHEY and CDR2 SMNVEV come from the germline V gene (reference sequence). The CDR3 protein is CASSLSPSGSRNSYEQYF. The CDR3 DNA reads TGTGCCAGCAGTTTATCCCCTAGCGGGAGCCGTAACTCCTACGAGCAGTACTTC.

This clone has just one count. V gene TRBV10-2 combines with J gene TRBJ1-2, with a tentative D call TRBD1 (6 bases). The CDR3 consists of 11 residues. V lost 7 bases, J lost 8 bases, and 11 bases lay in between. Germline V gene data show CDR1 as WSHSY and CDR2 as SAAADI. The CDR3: CASTKGDGYTF. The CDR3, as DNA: TGCGCCAGCACCAAGGGGGACGGCTACACCTTC.

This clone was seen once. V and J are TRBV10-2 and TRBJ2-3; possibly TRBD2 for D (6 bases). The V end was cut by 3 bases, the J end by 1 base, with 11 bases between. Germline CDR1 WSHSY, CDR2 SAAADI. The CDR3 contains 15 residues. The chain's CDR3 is CASSDFSGRTDTQYF. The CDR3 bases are TGCGCCAGCAGTGATTTTAGCGGCCGCACAGATACGCAGTATTTT.